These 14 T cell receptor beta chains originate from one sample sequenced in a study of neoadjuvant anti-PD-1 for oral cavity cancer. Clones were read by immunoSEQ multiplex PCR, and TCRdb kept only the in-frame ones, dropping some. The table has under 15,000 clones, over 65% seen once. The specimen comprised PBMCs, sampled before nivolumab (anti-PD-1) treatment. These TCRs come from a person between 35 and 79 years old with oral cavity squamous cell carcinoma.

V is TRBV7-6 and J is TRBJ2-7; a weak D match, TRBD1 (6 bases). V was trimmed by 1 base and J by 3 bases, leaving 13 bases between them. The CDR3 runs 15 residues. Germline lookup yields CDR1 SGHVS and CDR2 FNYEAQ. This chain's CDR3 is CASSLEQGGIYEQYF. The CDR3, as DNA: TGTGCCAGCAGCTTAGAGCAAGGGGGAATCTACGAGCAGTACTTC.

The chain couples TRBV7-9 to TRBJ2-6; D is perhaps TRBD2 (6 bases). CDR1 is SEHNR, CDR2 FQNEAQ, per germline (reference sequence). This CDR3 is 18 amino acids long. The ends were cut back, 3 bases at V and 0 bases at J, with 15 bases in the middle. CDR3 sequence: CASSFSGTSYSGANVLTF. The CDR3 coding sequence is TGTGCCAGCAGCTTTTCCGGGACTTCCTACTCTGGGGCCAACGTCCTGACTTTC.

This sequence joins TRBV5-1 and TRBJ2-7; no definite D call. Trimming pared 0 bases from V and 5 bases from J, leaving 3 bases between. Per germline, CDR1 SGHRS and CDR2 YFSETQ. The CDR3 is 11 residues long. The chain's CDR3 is CASSLDHEQYF. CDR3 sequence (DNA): TGCGCCAGCAGCTTGGATCACGAGCAGTACTTC.

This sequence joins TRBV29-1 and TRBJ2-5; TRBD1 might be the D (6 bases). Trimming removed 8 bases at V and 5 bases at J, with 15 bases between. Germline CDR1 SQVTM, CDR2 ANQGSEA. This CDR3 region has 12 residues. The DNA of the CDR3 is TGCAGCCTCAGGGGCCGGAGGGAGACCCAGTACTTC. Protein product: CSLRGRRETQYF. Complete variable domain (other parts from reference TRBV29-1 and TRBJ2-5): SAVISQKPSRDICQRGTSLTIQCQVDSQVTMMFWYRQQPGQSLTLIATANQGSEATYESGFVIDKFPISRPNLTFSTLTVSNMSPEDSSIYLCSLRGRRETQYFGPGTRLLVL.

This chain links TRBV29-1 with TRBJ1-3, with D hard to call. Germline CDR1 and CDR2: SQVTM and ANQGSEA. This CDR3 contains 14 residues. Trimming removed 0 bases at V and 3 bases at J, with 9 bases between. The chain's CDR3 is CSVEDSRFGNTIYF. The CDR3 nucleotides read TGCAGCGTTGAAGATTCCCGTTTTGGAAACACCATATATTTT.

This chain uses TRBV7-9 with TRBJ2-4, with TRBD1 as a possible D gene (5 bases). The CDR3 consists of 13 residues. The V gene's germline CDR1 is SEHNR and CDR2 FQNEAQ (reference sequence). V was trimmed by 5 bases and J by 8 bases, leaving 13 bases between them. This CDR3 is CASSGAGSDIQYF. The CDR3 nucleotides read TGTGCCAGCAGCGGGGCAGGGTCCGACATTCAGTACTTC. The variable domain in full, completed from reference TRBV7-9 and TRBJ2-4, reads DTGVSQNPRHKITKRGQNVTFRCDPISEHNRLYWYRQTLGQGPEFLTYFQNEAQLEKSRLLSDRFSAERPKGSFSTLEIQRTEQGDSAMYLCASSGAGSDIQYFGAGTRLSVL.

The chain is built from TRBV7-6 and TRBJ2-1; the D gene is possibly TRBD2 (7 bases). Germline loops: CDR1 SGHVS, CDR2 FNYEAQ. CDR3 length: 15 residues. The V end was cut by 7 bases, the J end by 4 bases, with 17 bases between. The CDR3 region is CASTLRGGDYNEQFF. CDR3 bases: TGTGCCAGCACCCTGCGAGGGGGGGATTACAATGAGCAGTTCTTC.

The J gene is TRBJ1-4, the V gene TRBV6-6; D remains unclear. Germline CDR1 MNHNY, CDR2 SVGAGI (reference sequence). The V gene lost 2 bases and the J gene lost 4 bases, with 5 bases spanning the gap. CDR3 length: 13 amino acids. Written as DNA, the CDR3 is TGTGCCAGCAGTTACGAGGGTAATGAAAAACTGTTTTTT. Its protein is CASSYEGNEKLFF.

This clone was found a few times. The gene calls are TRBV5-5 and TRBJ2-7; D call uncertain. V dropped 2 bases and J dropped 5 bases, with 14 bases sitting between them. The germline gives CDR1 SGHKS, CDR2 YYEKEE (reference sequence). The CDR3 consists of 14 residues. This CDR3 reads CASSFNPSFNEQYF. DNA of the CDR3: TGTGCCAGCAGCTTCAATCCTTCTTTTAACGAGCAGTACTTC.

CDR3 coding DNA: TGTGCCAGCAGCCCAAATCGGGCCTCGTCGGTAGCTAACTATGGCTACACCTTC. Its translation: CASSPNRASSVANYGYTF. This sequence joins TRBV27 and TRBJ1-2; unclear D gene. CDR1 is MNHEY and CDR2 is SMNVEV in the germline V gene (reference sequence). V dropped 6 bases and J dropped 0 bases, with 23 bases sitting between them. The CDR3 covers 18 residues.

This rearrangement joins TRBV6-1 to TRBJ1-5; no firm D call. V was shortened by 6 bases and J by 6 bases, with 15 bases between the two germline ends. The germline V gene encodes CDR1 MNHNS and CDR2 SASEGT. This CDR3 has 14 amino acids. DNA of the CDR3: TGTGCCAGCAGCCCAGACTTTGCGGGTCAGCCCCAGCATTTT. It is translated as CASSPDFAGQPQHF.

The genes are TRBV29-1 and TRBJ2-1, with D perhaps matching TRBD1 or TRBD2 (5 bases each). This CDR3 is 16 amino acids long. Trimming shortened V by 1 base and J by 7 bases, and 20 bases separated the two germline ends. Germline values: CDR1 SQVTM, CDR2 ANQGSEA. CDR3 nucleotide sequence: TGCAGCGTTGAAGGGGGCCCCCGAGGGAGAGATAATGAGCAGTTCTTC. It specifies CSVEGGPRGRDNEQFF.

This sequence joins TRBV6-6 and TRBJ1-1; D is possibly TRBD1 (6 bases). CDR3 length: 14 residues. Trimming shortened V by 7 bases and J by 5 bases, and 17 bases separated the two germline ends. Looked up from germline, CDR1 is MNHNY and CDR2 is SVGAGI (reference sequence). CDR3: CASNREWGKTEAFF. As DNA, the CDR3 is TGTGCCAGCAACAGGGAGTGGGGTAAGACTGAAGCTTTCTTT.

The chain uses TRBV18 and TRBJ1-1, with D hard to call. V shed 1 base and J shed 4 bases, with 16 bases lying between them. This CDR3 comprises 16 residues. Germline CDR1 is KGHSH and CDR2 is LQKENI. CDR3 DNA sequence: TGTGCCAGCTCACCACACCCCGGGCAGGAGGCCACTGAAGCTTTCTTT. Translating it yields CASSPHPGQEATEAFF.